What follows are 2 T cell receptor beta chains derived from one specimen sequenced in a study of CXCR3-negative and CXCR3-positive naive CD8 T cells. Preparation of TRB cDNA libraries relied on 5' RACE carrying UMI labels. TCRdb re-called the 5' RACE reads and shows each CDR3 protein once, DNA omitted. This table holds some 38,000 distinct CDR3 sequences. The sequenced material came from memory CD8+ T cells from blood. The receptor set was obtained from a human donor in good health. Some clones in this sample may be carry-over from other donors' samples.

The V and J genes are TRBV9 and TRBJ1-3; TCRdb's D call of TRBD1 is untestable without DNA. Germline CDR1 reads SGDLS; CDR2 reads YYNGEE. The CDR3 is 12 amino acids. This CDR3 is CASSVDEGTIYF.

The chain is built from TRBV20-1 and TRBJ2-3; no DNA is available, so the TRBD2 call from TCRdb remains unchecked. Germline CDR1 and CDR2: DFQATT and SNEGSKA (reference sequence). CDR3 length equals 17 residues. The CDR3 spells CSAPNDQLAGETDTQYF.